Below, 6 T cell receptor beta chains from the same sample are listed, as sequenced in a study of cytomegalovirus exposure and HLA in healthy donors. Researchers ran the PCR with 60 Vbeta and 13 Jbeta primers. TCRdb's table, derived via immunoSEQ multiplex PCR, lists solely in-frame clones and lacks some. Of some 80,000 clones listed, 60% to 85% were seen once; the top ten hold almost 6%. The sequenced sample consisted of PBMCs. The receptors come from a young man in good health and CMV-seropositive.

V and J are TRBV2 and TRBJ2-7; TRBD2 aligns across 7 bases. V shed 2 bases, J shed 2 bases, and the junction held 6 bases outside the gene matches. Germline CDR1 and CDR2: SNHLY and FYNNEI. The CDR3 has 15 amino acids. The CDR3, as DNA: TGTGCCAGCAGTGAACCTAGCGGCCTACCCTACGAGCAGTACTTC. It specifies CASSEPSGLPYEQYF.

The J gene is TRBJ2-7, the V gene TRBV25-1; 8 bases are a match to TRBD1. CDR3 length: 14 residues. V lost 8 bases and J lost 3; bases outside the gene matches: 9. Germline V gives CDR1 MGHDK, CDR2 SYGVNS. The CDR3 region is CASAQGALNYEQYF. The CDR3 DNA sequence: TGTGCCAGCGCGCAGGGGGCGCTAAACTACGAGCAGTACTTC.

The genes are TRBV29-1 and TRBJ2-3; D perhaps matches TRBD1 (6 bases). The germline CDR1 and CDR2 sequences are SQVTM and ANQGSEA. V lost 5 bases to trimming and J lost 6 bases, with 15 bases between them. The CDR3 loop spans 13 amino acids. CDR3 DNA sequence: TGCAGCGTTTCGGCAGGGGCTGGCGATACGCAGTATTTT. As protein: CSVSAGAGDTQYF.

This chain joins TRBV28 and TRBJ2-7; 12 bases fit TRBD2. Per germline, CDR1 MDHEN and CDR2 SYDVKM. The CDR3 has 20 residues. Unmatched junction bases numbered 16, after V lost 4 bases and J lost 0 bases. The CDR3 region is CASSSLAGGRTPLYSYEQYF. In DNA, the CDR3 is TGTGCCAGCAGTTCACTAGCGGGAGGACGTACTCCTCTATACTCCTACGAGCAGTACTTC.

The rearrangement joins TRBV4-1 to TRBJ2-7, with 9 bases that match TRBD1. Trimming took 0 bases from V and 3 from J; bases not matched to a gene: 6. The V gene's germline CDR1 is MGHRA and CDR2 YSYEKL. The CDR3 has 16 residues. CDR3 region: CASSQDIGQGSYEQYF. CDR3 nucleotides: TGCGCCAGCAGCCAAGATATCGGACAGGGGAGCTACGAGCAGTACTTC.

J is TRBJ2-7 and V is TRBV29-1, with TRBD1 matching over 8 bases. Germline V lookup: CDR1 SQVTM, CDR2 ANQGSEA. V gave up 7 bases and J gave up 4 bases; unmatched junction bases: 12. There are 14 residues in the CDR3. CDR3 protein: CSAGRTGNLYEQYF. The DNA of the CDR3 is TGCAGCGCCGGCCGGACAGGGAATCTATACGAGCAGTACTTC.